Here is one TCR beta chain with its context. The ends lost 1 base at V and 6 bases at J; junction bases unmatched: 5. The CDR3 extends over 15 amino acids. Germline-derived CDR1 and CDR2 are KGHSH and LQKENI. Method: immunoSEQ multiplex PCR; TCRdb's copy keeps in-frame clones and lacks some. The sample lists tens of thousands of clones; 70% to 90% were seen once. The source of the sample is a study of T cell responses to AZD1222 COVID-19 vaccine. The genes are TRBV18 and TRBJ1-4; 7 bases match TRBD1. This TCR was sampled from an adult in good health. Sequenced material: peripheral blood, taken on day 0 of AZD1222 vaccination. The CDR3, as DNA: TGTGCCAGCTCACCACGAACAGGGGTAGATGAAAAACTGTTTTTT. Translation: CASSPRTGVDEKLFF.